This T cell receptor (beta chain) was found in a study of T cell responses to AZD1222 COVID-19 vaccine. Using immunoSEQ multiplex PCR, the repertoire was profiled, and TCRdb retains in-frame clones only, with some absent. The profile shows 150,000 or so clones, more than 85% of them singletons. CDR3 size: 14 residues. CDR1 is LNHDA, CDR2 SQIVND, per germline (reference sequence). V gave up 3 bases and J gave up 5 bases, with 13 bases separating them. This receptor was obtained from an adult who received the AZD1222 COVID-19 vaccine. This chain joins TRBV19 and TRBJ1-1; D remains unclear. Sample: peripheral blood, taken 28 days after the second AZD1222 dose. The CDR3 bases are TGTGCCAGTAGTATTCCCGGTCTACTAACTGAAGCTTTCTTT. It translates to CASSIPGLLTEAFF.